The entry that follows covers one T cell receptor beta chain sequence. Its antigen remains unidentified. Per-nucleotide qualities are absent, and no much larger clonotype sits a single base away. The entry originates in a study of Ad26.COV2.S vaccination and SARS-CoV-2 variants listed by TCRdb under 2021. Study-level background: TCRbeta repertoire sequencing was used to assess the specificity and breadth of SARS-CoV-2-reactive T cell receptors after Ad26.COV2.S vaccination. The TCR-sequenced set comprised about 30 samples: about 19 Ad26.COV2.S vaccine recipients, 5 placebo recipients and 8 SARS-CoV-2 convalescent individuals.

The meaning of the sample's time point label: individuals recovered from natural SARS-CoV-2 infection. The immunoSEQ Assay was the method used to sequence TCRbeta CDR3 regions. After extraction, genomic DNA underwent amplification by bias-controlled multiplex PCR, followed by high-throughput sequencing. In the source study's methods: Collapsing and filtering of sequences were performed to quantify the absolute abundance of each unique TCRbeta CDR3 region. T cell fraction was estimated by normalizing TCRbeta template counts to usable DNA, with usable DNA measured through amplification of reference genes found in all nucleated cells. Repertoire TCRs were annotated as SARS-CoV-2-specific when V gene, CDR3 amino acid sequence and J gene were exactly matched to a known reactive TCR set. The reference SARS-CoV-2 TCR set came from MIRA and was filtered for enrichment in COVID-19-positive ImmuneCODE repertoires, removing public or cross-reactive TCRs. Using the MIRA antigens, annotated TCRs were further analysed by specific ORF or by position within an ORF. Breadth was defined as the number of annotated unique rearrangements divided by the total number of unique productive rearrangements, and depth was defined as the summed frequency of the annotated unique rearrangements. Two-sided Wilcoxon rank-sum tests were applied when comparing TCR breadth between groups. TCRdb re-hosts the immuneACCESS table, in-frame sequences only. Its copies lack some clones; in the studies checked, an unresolved V gene accounts for under half of them, and the cause for the rest is not known. V and J calls and clone size are given by that table; D and trimming were obtained from the DNA. The sample records about 180,000 clones, around nine tenths of which are singletons. 5% to 7% of the sample is taken by the ten largest.

The CDR3, from cysteine to phenylalanine, totals 14 residues. Here the CDR3 DNA is all that survives: 42 bases in frame from base 1. CDR1 and CDR2, looked up from the germline V gene (reference sequence), are LNHDA and SQIVND. At the junction V is shortened by 4 bases and J by 2 bases, with 12 bases in between. What the study reported, not specific to this receptor: Comparable non-spike TCR breadth was observed between vaccine and placebo recipients, consistent with only spike being contained in the vaccine. It was noted by the authors that total T cell responses may have been underestimated by the TCR breadth and depth analyses. After vaccination, substantial breadth of spike-specific CD8+ and CD4+ T cell responses was reported. Higher spike-specific TCR breadth was observed in Ad26.COV2.S recipients than in placebo recipients (P = 0.0014).

The rearrangement combines TRBV19 with TRBJ2-7; the D gene is possibly TRBD1 or TRBD2, each agreeing over 6 bases. The TCR comes from a human donor who had recovered from COVID-19. The specimen was peripheral blood, collected after recovery from COVID-19. In nucleotides, the sequence is TGTGCCAGTAGTAAAACGGGGGCCACCTACGAGCAGTACTTC. Its protein reads: CASSKTGATYEQYF.